This section outlines one T cell receptor (beta chain) sequence together with its context. Its matching antigen is unknown. This table comes from immunoSEQ multiplex PCR, and its TCRdb copy is limited to in-frame clones, with some not included. The data contain roughly 500,000 clones, 89% of them seen just once; the ten biggest clones take up just over 2.5%. These data originate in a study of Ad26.COV2.S vaccination and SARS-CoV-2 variants. Study as a whole: Ad26.COV2.S shots went into the muscle once or twice, 56 days apart. Study conclusions and caveats: Placebo recipients showed lower spike-specific TCR breadth than vaccinees. Reported findings describe substantial breadth in spike-specific CD8+ and CD4+ T cell responses following vaccination. Possibly, TCR breadth and depth analyses underestimated total T cell responses.

Treatment given: 19 received Ad26.COV2.S at low or high dose, single or two shots; roughly 5 received placebo; per-sample allocation not given. Repertoires come from day 63 after the first vaccine or placebo injection. Germline V gene data show CDR1 as SGHRS and CDR2 as YFSETQ. The trim removed 2 bases at V and 9 bases at J, leaving 11 bases unmatched. The CDR3 is 16 amino acids. The V gene is TRBV5-1, the J gene TRBJ1-6; 7 nucleotides line up with TRBD1. Sequenced here: peripheral blood, sampled in a trial of Ad26.COV2.S vaccine versus placebo. The sequence was collected from a person aged 18 to 65 who received the Ad26.COV2.S COVID-19 vaccine or a placebo. Written as DNA, the CDR3 is TGCGCCAGCAGCTTAAACCCACAGGGGAGAGGTTCACCCCTCCACTTT. It translates to CASSLNPQGRGSPLHF. The full variable domain, rest sourced from reference TRBV5-1 and TRBJ1-6, is KAGVTQTPRYLIKTRGQQVTLSCSPISGHRSVSWYQQTPGQGLQFLFEYFSETQRNKGNFPGRFSGRQFSNSRSEMNVSTLELGDSALYLCASSLNPQGRGSPLHFGNGTRLTVT.